Below, 2 T cell receptor beta chains from the same sample are listed, as sequenced in a study of shared clonotypes between healthy human individuals. Measured with immunoSEQ multiplex PCR; TCRdb has only the in-frame clones, and not every one. The table has fewer than 850,000 clones, 80% to 95% seen once; the top ten hold 34%. Sequences were obtained from memory CD8+ T cells from PBMCs. Regarding subset: CD45RO+ cells pooled with CCR7-negative TemRA cells. Receptors originate from a man aged 18 to 30 in good health. Some clones in this sample may be carry-over from other donors' samples.

The chain links TRBV5-1 to TRBJ2-3; 7 bases align to TRBD1. V shed 3 bases and J 3 bases; nucleotides not matched to a gene: 16. The CDR3 has 18 amino acids. Germline lookup yields CDR1 SGHRS and CDR2 YFSETQ. This CDR3 reads CASSSDVGTALTTDTQYF. CDR3 coding DNA: TGCGCCAGCAGCTCGGATGTCGGGACAGCCCTTACGACAGATACGCAGTATTTT.

The rearrangement joins TRBV28 to TRBJ1-1; tentatively, D is TRBD1 (5 bases). Germline V gene sequence: CDR1 MDHEN, CDR2 SYDVKM. The V end was cut by 3 bases, the J end by 8 bases, with 16 bases between. This CDR3 region has 14 residues. The CDR3 region is CASSFWDRTDEAFF. CDR3 coding DNA: TGTGCCAGCAGTTTTTGGGACCGGACGGACGAAGCTTTCTTT.